The 25 T cell receptor beta chains reported below all come from one sample, sequenced in a study of PD-1 blockade in classical Hodgkin lymphoma. Time point noted: cycle 4 day 1 (C4D1), after five to seven weeks of nivolumab. Each of the patients experienced relapse following autologous stem cell transplantation, and their brentuximab vedotin exposure differed. Using magnetic negative selection, the CD4+ T cells were separated out of thawed PBMCs. Method: immunoSEQ multiplex PCR; TCRdb's copy keeps in-frame clones and lacks some. The sample holds 18,000 or so clones, more than 65% seen once. The material was CD4+ T cells from blood, obtained before the fourth cycle of nivolumab. Every receptor here comes from a human donor with classical Hodgkin lymphoma.

The table lists this clone with a count of one. This chain uses TRBV5-6 with TRBJ2-3; 9 bases are shared with TRBD1. The CDR3 is made up of 18 amino acids. The germline CDR1 and CDR2 sequences are SGHDT and YYEEEE. Unmatched junction bases numbered 10, after V lost 1 base and J lost 1 base. CDR3 sequence (DNA): TGTGCCAGCAGCTTGCCGGGACAGGGAATTAGGGGCACAGATACGCAGTATTTT. The encoded protein is CASSLPGQGIRGTDTQYF.

This clone was observed a few times. V and J are TRBV4-3 and TRBJ1-2, with TRBD1 as a possible D gene (5 bases). Trimming stripped 0 bases from V and 7 bases from J, with 6 bases between. This CDR3 contains 12 residues. The germline V gene has CDR1 LGHNA and CDR2 YSLEER. CDR3 nucleotides: TGCGCCAGCAGCCAAGAAGGGGTTGGCTACACCTTC. This encodes CASSQEGVGYTF.

The genes are TRBV30 and TRBJ1-2; D is unresolved. Germline-derived CDR1 and CDR2 are GTSNPN and SVGIG (reference sequence). V was cut by 2 bases and J by 4 bases, with 14 bases left in between. The CDR3 consists of 14 residues. The CDR3 protein is CAWSTATSIYGYTF. The CDR3 region has the DNA TGTGCCTGGAGTACAGCGACTTCGATCTATGGCTACACCTTC.

This chain uses TRBV30 with TRBJ1-5, with no clear D. Trimming cost V 7 bases and J 1 base, with 23 bases left between them. The germline V gene has CDR1 GTSNPN and CDR2 SVGIG (reference sequence). The CDR3 loop spans 17 amino acids. The CDR3 is CAYSVGRLRTSNQPQHF. CDR3 nucleotides: TGTGCCTACTCGGTTGGCAGGCTGCGAACCAGCAATCAGCCCCAGCATTTT.

This chain joins TRBV6-5 and TRBJ1-2; 7 bases fit TRBD1. V trimming: 0 bases; J trimming: 6 bases; junction bases outside the gene matches: 4. CDR3 size: 14 residues. CDR1 is MNHEY, CDR2 SVGAGI, per germline. The CDR3 DNA reads TGTGCCAGCAGTTACTCCTCCAGGGGGAATGGCTACACCTTC. Its protein is CASSYSSRGNGYTF.

The chain is built from TRBV6-1 and TRBJ2-2; 12 bases are a match to TRBD2. The CDR3 spans 15 residues. Unmatched junction bases numbered 2, after V lost 4 bases and J lost 5 bases. Germline assignment: CDR1 MNHNS and CDR2 SASEGT. The CDR3 protein is CASSGLAGVTGELFF. As DNA, the CDR3 is TGTGCCAGCAGTGGACTAGCGGGGGTTACCGGGGAGCTGTTTTTT.

This clone is labeled medium-sized. This chain joins TRBV6-5 and TRBJ1-1; no clear D. Trimming removed 2 bases at V and 4 bases at J, with 8 bases between. Germline V gives CDR1 MNHEY, CDR2 SVGAGI. The CDR3 runs to 13 residues. The CDR3 here is CASSYGGLTEAFF. CDR3 DNA: TGTGCCAGCAGTTACGGTGGCCTCACTGAAGCTTTCTTT.

The genes are TRBV18 and TRBJ2-7, with unresolved D. The CDR3 covers 14 residues. V was clipped by 5 bases and J by 2 bases, with 13 bases between them. The germline CDR1 and CDR2 sequences are KGHSH and LQKENI. Written as DNA, the CDR3 is TGTGCCAGCTCATACAGCACCGGAGCCTACGAGCAGTACTTC. This translates into CASSYSTGAYEQYF.

In the case of this clone: This sample also contains other DNA sequences that code for the same CDR3. The rearrangement links TRBV4-2 to TRBJ1-1; a weak D match, TRBD1 (6 bases). The CDR3 has 14 amino acids. With 1 base removed from V and 1 base from J, the gap between germline ends came to 7 bases. Germline CDR1 reads LGHNA; CDR2 reads YNFKEQ. CDR3 sequence (DNA): TGTGCCAGCAGCCAAGTACAGGGGAACACTGAAGCTTTCTTT. Translated, it gives CASSQVQGNTEAFF.

The chain joins TRBV7-2 to TRBJ2-2, with 12 nucleotides matching TRBD2. CDR1 is SGHTA and CDR2 is FQGNSA in the germline V gene. The CDR3 is made up of 18 amino acids. Losses at the gene ends were 1 base for V and 4 bases for J; bases not matched to a gene: 7. Here the CDR3 reads CASSLVGLAGGFTGELFF. CDR3 bases: TGTGCCAGCAGCTTAGTCGGGCTAGCGGGAGGGTTCACCGGGGAGCTGTTTTTT.

The chain is built from TRBV7-2 and TRBJ1-5, with 11 bases matching TRBD1. CDR3 length equals 15 residues. CDR1 is SGHTA and CDR2 is FQGNSA in the germline V gene. V was clipped by 5 bases and J by 7 bases; unmatched bases: 7. The CDR3 is CASSPGTGGKQPQHF. The CDR3 bases are TGTGCCAGCAGCCCCGGGACAGGGGGTAAGCAGCCCCAGCATTTT.

The genes are TRBV2 and TRBJ1-1; D gene uncertain. CDR1 is SNHLY and CDR2 is FYNNEI in the germline V gene. This CDR3 comprises 14 residues. V was trimmed by 5 bases and J by 1 base, leaving 11 bases between them. CDR3 DNA: TGTGCCAGCAGTCGTGGGGTTCCGAACACTGAAGCTTTCTTT. Amino acid sequence: CASSRGVPNTEAFF.

The chain combines TRBV7-2 with TRBJ1-2; D unresolved. The CDR3 contains 14 residues. Trimming removed 5 bases at V and 4 bases at J, with 14 bases between. Germline V lookup: CDR1 SGHTA, CDR2 FQGNSA. The DNA of the CDR3 is TGTGCCAGCAGCCCGATGCTACTAGGCTATGGCTACACCTTC. This sequence encodes CASSPMLLGYGYTF.

This clone was counted a single time. The chain has TRBV5-1 and TRBJ1-2; the D gene is possibly TRBD1 (6 bases). The CDR3 covers 15 residues. The ends were cut back, 0 bases at V and 7 bases at J, with 16 bases in the middle. Germline CDR1 reads SGHRS; CDR2 reads YFSETQ. The CDR3 sequence: CASSLEPLGASGYTF. DNA for the CDR3: TGCGCCAGCAGCTTGGAACCTTTGGGGGCGAGTGGCTACACCTTC. Supplemented by reference TRBV5-1 and TRBJ1-2, the full variable domain reads KAGVTQTPRYLIKTRGQQVTLSCSPISGHRSVSWYQQTPGQGLQFLFEYFSETQRNKGNFPGRFSGRQFSNSRSEMNVSTLELGDSALYLCASSLEPLGASGYTFGSGTRLTVV.

This chain links TRBV19 with TRBJ1-2; tentative D call: TRBD1 (6 bases). Germline loops: CDR1 LNHDA, CDR2 SQIVND (reference sequence). This CDR3 has 13 residues. The V gene lost 6 bases and the J gene lost 2 bases, with 10 bases spanning the gap. The CDR3 coding sequence is TGTGCCAGTAGCTCGAGGGGGAACTATGGCTACACCTTC. Protein sequence: CASSSRGNYGYTF.

This sequence joins TRBV9 and TRBJ1-4; the D is unclear. Germline assignment: CDR1 SGDLS and CDR2 YYNGEE. V was cut by 0 bases and J by 7 bases, with 16 bases left in between. The CDR3 covers 16 residues. For the CDR3, the DNA is TGTGCCAGCAGCGTAGGGTTAGGTCAGAGCGGTGAAAAACTGTTTTTT. This translates into CASSVGLGQSGEKLFF.

In nucleotides, the CDR3 is TGTGCCAGCAGTCGGGACAGGGGGCTTGAGCAGTTCTTC. Translation gives CASSRDRGLEQFF. The chain joins TRBV7-2 to TRBJ2-1, with 12 bases that match TRBD1. After removal of 6 bases from V and 9 bases from J, the junction contained 3 bases not matched to a gene. The CDR3 spans 13 residues. Germline lookup yields CDR1 SGHTA and CDR2 FQGNSA.

V is TRBV30 and J is TRBJ1-2, with D perhaps TRBD1 (5 bases). CDR1 and CDR2 from the germline V gene are GTSNPN and SVGIG (reference sequence). The V gene lost 2 bases and the J gene lost 4 bases, with 8 bases spanning the gap. This CDR3 region has 12 residues. CDR3 loop: CAWSLQGYGYTF. CDR3 DNA sequence: TGTGCCTGGAGTTTGCAGGGCTATGGCTACACCTTC.

The rearrangement links TRBV11-1 to TRBJ1-3; D is unresolved. CDR1 and CDR2 (germline): SGHAT, FQDESV (reference sequence). The CDR3 spans 15 residues. V lost 5 bases, J lost 0 bases, and 11 bases lay in between. CDR3 in DNA: TGTGCCAGCAGCGAATACGGGAGCTCTGGAAACACCATATATTTT. Amino acids: CASSEYGSSGNTIYF.

The chain couples TRBV5-1 to TRBJ2-1, with a tentative D call TRBD1 (5 bases). Germline V CDR1 and CDR2: SGHRS, YFSETQ. This CDR3 has 15 residues. Trimming left V 0 bases short and J 2 bases short, with 9 bases between. The CDR3 sequence: CASSLADSTYNEQFF. CDR3 in DNA: TGCGCCAGCAGCTTGGCCGACAGTACCTACAATGAGCAGTTCTTC.

The rearrangement uses TRBV27 and TRBJ2-2; D is ambiguous. V was clipped by 4 bases and J by 1 base, with 16 bases between them. CDR1 is MNHEY, CDR2 SMNVEV, per germline (reference sequence). There are 17 residues in the CDR3. The CDR3 DNA follows: TGTGCCAGCAGTTCACTTGAATTAGCCTTGAACACCGGGGAGCTGTTTTTT. Its protein is CASSSLELALNTGELFF.

The chain is built from TRBV5-1 and TRBJ2-1; D perhaps matches TRBD1 (6 bases). The V and J ends lost 2 bases and 5 bases respectively, with 17 bases between them. CDR1 and CDR2 from the germline V gene are SGHRS and YFSETQ. The CDR3 spans 16 residues. The CDR3 loop reads CASSLQTGRRDNEQFF. CDR3 sequence (DNA): TGCGCCAGCAGCTTACAAACAGGGCGGCGGGACAATGAGCAGTTCTTC.

This clone has just a few counts. V gene TRBV18 combines with J gene TRBJ2-1, with D perhaps matching TRBD2 (5 bases). V lost 5 bases to trimming and J lost 5 bases, with 19 bases between them. Germline lookup yields CDR1 KGHSH and CDR2 LQKENI. CDR3 length: 16 amino acids. The CDR3 region has the DNA TGTGCCAGCTCAGCACGAGGGCTAGTCGACCACAATGAGCAGTTCTTC. As protein: CASSARGLVDHNEQFF.

The chain couples TRBV19 to TRBJ2-2; D might be TRBD2 (6 bases). The V end was cut by 6 bases, the J end by 0 bases, with 11 bases between. Germline V lookup: CDR1 LNHDA, CDR2 SQIVND (reference sequence). CDR3 length equals 15 residues. As DNA, the CDR3 is TGTGCCAGTAGCGGGTGGGGGGCGAACACCGGGGAGCTGTTTTTT. Translated: CASSGWGANTGELFF. The full variable domain, its missing parts supplied by reference TRBV19 and TRBJ2-2, is DGGITQSPKYLFRKEGQNVTLSCEQNLNHDAMYWYRQDPGQGLRLIYYSQIVNDFQKGDIAEGYSVSREKKESFPLTVTSAQKNPTAFYLCASSGWGANTGELFFGEGSRLTVL.

This sequence joins TRBV28 and TRBJ2-1; TRBD2 matches 8 bases. This CDR3 is 16 amino acids long. From germline, CDR1 is MDHEN and CDR2 SYDVKM. V shed 2 bases and J 6 bases; nucleotides not matched to a gene: 9. The CDR3 is CASSLEWEAGGNEQFF. CDR3 sequence (DNA): TGTGCCAGCAGTTTAGAGTGGGAGGCGGGGGGCAATGAGCAGTTCTTC.